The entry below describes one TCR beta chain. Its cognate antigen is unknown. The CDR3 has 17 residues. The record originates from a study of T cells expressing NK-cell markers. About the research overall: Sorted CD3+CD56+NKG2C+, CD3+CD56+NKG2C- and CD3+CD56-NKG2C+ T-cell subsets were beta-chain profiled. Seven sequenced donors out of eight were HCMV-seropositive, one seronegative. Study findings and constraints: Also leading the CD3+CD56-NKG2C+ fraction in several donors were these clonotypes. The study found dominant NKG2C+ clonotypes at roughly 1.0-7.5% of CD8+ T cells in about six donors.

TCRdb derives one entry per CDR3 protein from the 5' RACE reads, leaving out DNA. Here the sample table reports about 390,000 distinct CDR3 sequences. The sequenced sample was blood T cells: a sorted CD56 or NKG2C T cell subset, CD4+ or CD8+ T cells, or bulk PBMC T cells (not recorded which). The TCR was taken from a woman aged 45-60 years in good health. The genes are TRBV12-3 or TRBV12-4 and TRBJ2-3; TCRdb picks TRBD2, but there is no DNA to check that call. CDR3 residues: CASSLAFSPYPTDTQYF.